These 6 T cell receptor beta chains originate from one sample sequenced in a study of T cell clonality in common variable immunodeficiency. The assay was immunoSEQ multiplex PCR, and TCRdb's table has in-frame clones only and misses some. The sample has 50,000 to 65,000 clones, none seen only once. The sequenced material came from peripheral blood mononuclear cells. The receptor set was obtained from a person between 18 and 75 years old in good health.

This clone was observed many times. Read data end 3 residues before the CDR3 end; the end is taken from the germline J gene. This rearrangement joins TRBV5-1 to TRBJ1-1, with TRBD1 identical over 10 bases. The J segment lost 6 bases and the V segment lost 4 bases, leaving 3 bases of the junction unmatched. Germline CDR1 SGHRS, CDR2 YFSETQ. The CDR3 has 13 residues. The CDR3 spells CASSHGQGAEAFF. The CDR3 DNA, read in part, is TGCGCCAGCAGCCACGGACAGGGGGCTGAA.

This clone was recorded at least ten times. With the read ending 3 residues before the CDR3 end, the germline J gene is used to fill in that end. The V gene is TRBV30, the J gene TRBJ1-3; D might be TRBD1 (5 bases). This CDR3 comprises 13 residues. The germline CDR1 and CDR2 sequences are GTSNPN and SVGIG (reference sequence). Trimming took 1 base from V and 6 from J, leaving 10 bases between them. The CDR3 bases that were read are TGTGCCTGGAGTGGTGGAGGGGCAAACACC. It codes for CAWSGGGANT. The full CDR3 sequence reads CAWSGGGANTIYF.

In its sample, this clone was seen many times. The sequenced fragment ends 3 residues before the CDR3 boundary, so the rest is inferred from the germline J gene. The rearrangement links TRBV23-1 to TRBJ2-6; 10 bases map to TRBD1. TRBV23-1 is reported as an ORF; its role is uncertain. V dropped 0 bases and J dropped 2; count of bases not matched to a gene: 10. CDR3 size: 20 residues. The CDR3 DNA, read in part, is TGCGCCAGCAGTCAATCAAACCGGGACAGGGGTGGCCCTGGGGCCAACGTC. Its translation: CASSQSNRDRGGPGANV. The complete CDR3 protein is CASSQSNRDRGGPGANVLTF.

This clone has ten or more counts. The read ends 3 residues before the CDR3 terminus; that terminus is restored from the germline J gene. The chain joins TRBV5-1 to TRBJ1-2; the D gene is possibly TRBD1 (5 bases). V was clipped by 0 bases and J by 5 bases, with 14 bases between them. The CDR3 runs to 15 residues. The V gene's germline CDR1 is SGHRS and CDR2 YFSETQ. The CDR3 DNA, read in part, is TGCGCCAGCAGCTTGGGGCAGGGTGGTTTGTATGGC. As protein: CASSLGQGGLYG. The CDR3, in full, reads CASSLGQGGLYGYTF.

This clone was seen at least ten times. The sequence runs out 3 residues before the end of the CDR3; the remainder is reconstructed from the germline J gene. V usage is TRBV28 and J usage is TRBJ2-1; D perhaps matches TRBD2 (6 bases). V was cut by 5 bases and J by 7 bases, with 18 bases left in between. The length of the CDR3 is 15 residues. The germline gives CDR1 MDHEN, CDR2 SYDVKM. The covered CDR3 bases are TGTGCCAGCAGTCTCATCGTAGGGGCGGGGAATGAG. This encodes CASSLIVGAGNE. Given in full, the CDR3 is CASSLIVGAGNEQFF.

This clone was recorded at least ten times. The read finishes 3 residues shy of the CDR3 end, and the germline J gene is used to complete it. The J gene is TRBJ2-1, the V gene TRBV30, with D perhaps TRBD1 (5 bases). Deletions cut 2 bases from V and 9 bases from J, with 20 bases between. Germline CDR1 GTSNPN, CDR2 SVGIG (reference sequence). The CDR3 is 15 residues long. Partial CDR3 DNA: TGTGCCTGGAGTCATCGGACAAGGGATTTTCCTGAG. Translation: CAWSHRTRDFPE. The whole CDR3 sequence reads CAWSHRTRDFPEQFF.